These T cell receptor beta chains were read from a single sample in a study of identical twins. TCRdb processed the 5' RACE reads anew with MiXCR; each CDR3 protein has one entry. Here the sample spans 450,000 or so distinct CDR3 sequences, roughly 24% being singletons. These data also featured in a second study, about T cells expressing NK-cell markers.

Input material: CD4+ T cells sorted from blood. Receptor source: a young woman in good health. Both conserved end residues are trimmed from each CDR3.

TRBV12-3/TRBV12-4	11	ASGMTGGNEQF
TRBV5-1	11	ASAPTSTDTQY
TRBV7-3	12	ASSPTPSTYEQY
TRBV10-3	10	AISGPDYEQY
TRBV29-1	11	SVAVVGQETQY
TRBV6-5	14	ASSYSPAGTQETQY
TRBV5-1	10	ASSRDLSEAF
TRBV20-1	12	SARKRGGDNEQF
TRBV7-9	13	ASSLALTGSNTQY
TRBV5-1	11	ASSNVKGYEQY
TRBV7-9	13	ASRPGDLTGSQLF
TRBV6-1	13	ASRSLAGRSYEQY
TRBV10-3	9	AISDEETQY
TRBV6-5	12	ASSYGKAKNIQY
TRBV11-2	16	ASSLDRTKGAGKNIQY
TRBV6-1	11	ASKNRANYGYT
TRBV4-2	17	ASTPAGLAGGQNLYEQY
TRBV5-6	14	ASSEGGLAYTDTQY
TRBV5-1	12	ASSRGQTPGELF